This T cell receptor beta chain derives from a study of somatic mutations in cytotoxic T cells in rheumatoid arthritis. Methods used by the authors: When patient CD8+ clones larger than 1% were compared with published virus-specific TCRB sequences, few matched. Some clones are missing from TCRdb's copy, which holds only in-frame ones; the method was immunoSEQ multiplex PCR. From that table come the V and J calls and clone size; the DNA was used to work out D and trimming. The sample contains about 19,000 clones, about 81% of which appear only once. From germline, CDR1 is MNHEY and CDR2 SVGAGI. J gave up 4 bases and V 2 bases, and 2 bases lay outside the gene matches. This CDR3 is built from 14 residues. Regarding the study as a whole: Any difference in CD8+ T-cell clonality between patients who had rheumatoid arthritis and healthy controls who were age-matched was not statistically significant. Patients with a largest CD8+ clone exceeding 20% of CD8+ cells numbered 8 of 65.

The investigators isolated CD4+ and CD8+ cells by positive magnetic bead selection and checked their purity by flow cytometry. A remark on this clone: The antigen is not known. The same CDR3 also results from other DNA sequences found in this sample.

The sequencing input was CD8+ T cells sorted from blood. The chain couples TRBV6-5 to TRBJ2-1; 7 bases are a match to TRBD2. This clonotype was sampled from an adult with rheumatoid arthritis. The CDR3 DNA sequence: TGTGCCAGCAGTTACGGGGGGGGTTACAATGAGCAGTTCTTC. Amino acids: CASSYGGGYNEQFF.